These T cell receptor beta chains were read from a single sample in a study of blood T cell repertoires in COVID-19. Data came from immunoSEQ multiplex PCR; TCRdb stores just in-frame clones and leaves some out. The sample has a few hundred thousand clones, about 89% seen once. Sequenced material: PBMCs or T cells enriched from blood (not recorded which). The receptor source for this set is a man aged 35 to 55 who had recovered from COVID-19. The CDR3 runs from the conserved cysteine through the conserved F or W. A D gene is named only where the DNA matches it firmly. Only some rows state a clone size, as once, few, many or a class for expanded clones.

j_call clone_size v_call d_call cdr3_aa cdr3_nt
TRBJ2-1 . TRBV7-9 TRBD1 CASTRDRNYNEQFF TGTGCCAGCACCCGGGACAGGAACTACAATGAGCAGTTCTTC
TRBJ2-7 . TRBV5-1 . CASSLGTGPNSEQYF TGCGCCAGCAGCTTGGGAACTGGGCCAAATTCCGAGCAGTACTTC
TRBJ2-5 . TRBV20-1 . CSATYETQYF TGCAGTGCTACTTATGAGACCCAGTACTTC
TRBJ2-7 . TRBV9 . CASSVGGLGITPSYEQYF TGTGCCAGCAGCGTAGGGGGGCTAGGGATTACTCCCTCCTACGAGCAGTACTTC
TRBJ1-1 . TRBV9 TRBD1 CASSGRTGGTTEAFF TGTGCCAGCAGCGGACGGACAGGGGGCACCACTGAAGCTTTCTTT
TRBJ2-5 . TRBV12-3/TRBV12-4 TRBD2 CASSGLGETQYF TGTGCCAGCAGTGGACTAGGAGAGACCCAGTACTTC
TRBJ1-5 once TRBV7-8 TRBD1 CASSSINRGHQPQHF TGTGCCAGCAGCTCGATCAACAGGGGTCATCAGCCCCAGCATTTT
TRBJ1-1 once TRBV6-5 TRBD1 CASKWTGEWDTEAFF TGTGCCAGCAAATGGACAGGGGAATGGGACACTGAAGCTTTCTTT
TRBJ2-7 once TRBV5-6 TRBD1 CASSQRQGFHEQYF TGTGCCAGCAGCCAAAGACAGGGTTTCCACGAGCAGTACTTC
TRBJ2-7 . TRBV9 TRBD1 CASSVGTGAPYEQYF TGTGCCAGCAGCGTAGGGACAGGGGCCCCCTACGAGCAGTACTTC
TRBJ1-4 . TRBV7-2 TRBD1 CASSLVLGQGDEKLFF TGTGCCAGCAGCCTTGTATTGGGACAGGGGGATGAAAAACTGTTTTTT
TRBJ1-5 . TRBV6-1 TRBD1 CASGTGGSNQPQHF TGTGCCAGCGGAACAGGGGGGAGCAATCAGCCCCAGCATTTT
TRBJ2-2 . TRBV5-1 . CASSLGTFRNTGELFF TGCGCCAGCAGCTTGGGGACTTTCCGGAACACCGGGGAGCTGTTTTTT
TRBJ2-7 once TRBV28 TRBD1 CASSLTGQGAYEQYF TGTGCCAGCAGTTTAACTGGGCAGGGGGCTTACGAGCAGTACTTC
TRBJ2-3 . TRBV9 . CASSVDGSTDTQYF TGTGCCAGCAGCGTCGACGGGAGCACAGATACGCAGTATTTT
TRBJ2-1 . TRBV14 TRBD1 CASSQDAGQGGTEQFF TGTGCCAGCAGCCAAGATGCAGGACAGGGTGGTACTGAGCAGTTCTTC
TRBJ1-2 . TRBV6-6 TRBD1 CASSSTGVGVSYGYTF TGTGCCAGCAGTTCTACAGGGGTAGGGGTCAGCTATGGCTACACCTTC
TRBJ1-1 . TRBV29-1 . CSVDKGGNTEAFF TGCAGCGTCGACAAAGGAGGGAACACTGAAGCTTTCTTT
TRBJ1-2 . TRBV21-1 . CASNSGKRNRAANHGYGYTF TGTGCCAGCAACTCAGGAAAACGGAACAGGGCGGCAAATCACGGCTATGGCTACACCTTC
TRBJ1-4 . TRBV25-1 . CASSEWEGREKLFF TGTGCCAGCAGTGAATGGGAGGGTCGGGAAAAACTGTTTTTT
TRBJ2-7 . TRBV10-3 TRBD1 CATTDRAGYEQYF TGTGCCACGACGGACAGGGCAGGCTACGAGCAGTACTTC
TRBJ1-5 . TRBV28 . CASSLMGGREPQHF TGTGCCAGCAGTTTAATGGGGGGTAGGGAGCCCCAGCATTTT